This T cell receptor (beta chain) was recovered during a study of shared clonotypes between healthy human individuals (TCRdb year 2020). In terms of the full investigation: The cohort comprised a couple of women and a few men aged 18 to 49 years. For each donor, CD4 naive and CD4 memory were each given three plates, CD8 naive was given two plates, and CD8 memory was given one plate. Blood TCR repertoires of about five healthy adults were deeply sequenced to estimate repertoire size and the extent of clonotype sharing between individuals. To increase sequencing depth and limit assay-specific biases, different laboratories used diverse techniques to prepare libraries and sequence TCR repertoires. Leukapheresis yielded between about 0.94 and 9.5 billion PBMCs per donor.

The donors were healthy, HIV-negative adults with no recently reported acute infections or vaccinations. Every donor was a Caucasian adult residing in Nashville, Tennessee, USA. CD4+ T cells were enriched through magnetic negative selection, after which naive cells were positively selected on CD45RA and the remaining negative fraction served as the memory subset. After blood collection by leukapheresis, PBMCs were isolated using Ficoll-Histopaque density gradient centrifugation and then cryopreserved in the vapor phase of liquid nitrogen. Purity and quantity of every magnetically sorted T cell population were checked by analytical flow cytometry. From each sorted fraction, genomic DNA was isolated and quantified by UV absorbance on a Nanodrop 2000c. Findings and caveats that apply to the study as a whole: Estimated clonotype richness was generally larger for naive than for memory subsets. Because the study included a small number of donors, the genetic and exposure-history diversity represented was limited. Sharing across a few donors was observed for approximately 5% of naive CD4, 3% to 4% of naive CD8, 2.3% of memory CD4, and around 0.44% of memory CD8 clonotypes. Higher generation probabilities were observed for clonotypes shared by all four sorted-subset donors than for non-shared clonotypes. Pairwise subsampling indicated that sequencing depth was expected to affect the degree of clonotype sharing among donors. Even with the large sequencing depth, rarefaction of the sorted-subset datasets indicated that sequencing was incomplete. Only blood was sampled, and tissue TCR repertoires likely differ from those in blood.

TCR CDR3 regions were amplified from genomic DNA by multiplex PCR using the deep immunoSEQ assay. For each cell subset, the extracted genomic DNA was distributed evenly across all wells of several immunoSEQ 96-well plates, and each plate served as one replicate. For sorted subsets, about 200 ng genomic DNA, equal to about 30,000 T cell genomes, was loaded into each replicate PCR. Purified libraries were measured with a Qubit 3.0 fluorometer, size-checked on a Bioanalyzer 2100, and measured again with the KAPA Library Quantification kit. Each immunoSEQ 96-well plate was sequenced on its own single-read 150-cycle Illumina NextSeq 550 flow cell. In the paper's pipeline: Because only junctional sequences without quality scores were contained in the immunoSEQ output, filtering matching that applied to full-length reads could not be performed. To assign V/J genes and CDR3, sequences were annotated against IMGT germline references using PyIR, a Python wrapper for IgBLAST v1.9. Reads were filtered out if the reads had weak V/J assignments (E-value above 1e-6), no CDR3, stop codons, out-of-frame junctions, or ambiguous translated residues. A V3J clonotype was defined by an identical inferred V gene, J gene, and CDR3 amino acid sequence. Percentage overlap between repertoires was calculated by dividing the number of shared unique clonotypes by the size of the smaller repertoire. Three approaches were used to assess repertoire richness: RTK rarefaction, the Chao1 estimator, and Recon v2.1 estimates of unobserved clonotypes. Generation probabilities for all TCRbeta clonotypes obtained by the gDNA method from several donors were computed using OLGA. The clones in this table, taken by TCRdb from immuneACCESS, are in-frame only. Not every clone is retained; where verified, under half of the shortfall comes from an unresolved V gene, and the cause of the rest is unknown. V and J calls and clone size are those listed in that table; D and trimming were worked out from the DNA. Present in this sample are around 1.4 million clones, 98% of which were seen just once. Of the sample, under 0.45% is held by the ten largest clones.

Notes on this clone: Its antigen is not yet known. Within one base of it there is no much larger clone, and no base qualities were kept. The sample contains more than one DNA sequence encoding this CDR3.

The germline V gene provides CDR1 SGHTA and CDR2 FQGNSA. V is clipped by 0 bases and J by 2 bases, and the sequence between their germline boundaries is 7 bases long. The CDR3 holds 14 amino acids from the cysteine to the phenylalanine. CDR3 DNA is the only sequence kept; it has 42 bases, read in frame from the first base. The receptor was derived from a young man in good health. The chain is encoded by TRBV7-2 joined to TRBJ1-2; the D segment could be TRBD1, given 5 matching bases. Specimen: naive CD4+ T cells sorted from blood. What the cell subset or site label conveys for this sample: CD45RA+ positively selected. The DNA sequence is as follows: TGTGCCAGCAGCTTAGCGCGGGGGAACTATGGCTACACCTTC. It translates as CASSLARGNYGYTF.